These 14 T cell receptor beta chains share one sample of origin, sequenced in a study of shared clonotypes between healthy human individuals. The table came from immunoSEQ multiplex PCR; TCRdb's copy has only in-frame clones and leaves some out. The sample lists about 1 million clones; around 76% were seen once. The sequenced sample was memory CD4+ T cells sorted from blood. The sample's subset: CD45RA-negative fraction. The origin of the receptors is a young man in good health.

The chain recombines TRBV5-1 with TRBJ2-7; D gene ambiguous. The ends were cut back, 2 bases at V and 6 bases at J, with 15 bases in the middle. The germline gives CDR1 SGHRS, CDR2 YFSETQ. CDR3 size: 14 residues. For the CDR3, the DNA is TGCGCCAGCAGCTTAAATGCGGCGGACCGCGAGCAGTACTTC. The encoded protein is CASSLNAADREQYF.

This clone was seen only a few times. The chain links TRBV2 to TRBJ2-6; no definite D call. V lost 6 bases and J lost 2, with 8 bases in between. Germline V gives CDR1 SNHLY, CDR2 FYNNEI. The CDR3 sequence is 14 residues long. CDR3 sequence: CASRISTGANVLTF. For the CDR3, the DNA is TGTGCCAGCAGGATTTCAACTGGGGCCAACGTCCTGACTTTC.

A single count supports this clone. The chain has TRBV4-3 and TRBJ1-4; D is uncertain. The CDR3 contains 13 residues. Deletions cut 1 base from V and 7 bases from J, with 7 bases between. Germline V gives CDR1 LGHNA, CDR2 YSLEER. In DNA form, the CDR3 reads TGCGCCAGCAGCCAAGCCCGCGGTGAAAAACTGTTTTTT. This gives the protein CASSQARGEKLFF.

This chain joins TRBV6-5 and TRBJ2-7; possibly TRBD2 for D (5 bases). The length of the CDR3 is 14 residues. Germline V gives CDR1 MNHEY, CDR2 SVGAGI. Trimming removed 6 bases at V and 4 bases at J, with 16 bases between. CDR3 in DNA: TGTGCCAGCAGGGACTCCCGCTCTTCTTACGAGCAGTACTTC. This gives the protein CASRDSRSSYEQYF.

The sample holds a few counts of this clone. This chain connects TRBV29-1 to TRBJ2-7; 12 bases map to TRBD2. The ends lost 5 bases at V and 5 bases at J; junction bases unmatched: 4. The CDR3 extends over 13 amino acids. Looked up from germline, CDR1 is SQVTM and CDR2 is ANQGSEA. The chain's CDR3 is CSVNGLAGNEQYF. The CDR3 DNA follows: TGCAGCGTTAACGGACTAGCGGGGAACGAGCAGTACTTC.

This chain links TRBV2 with TRBJ1-2; no definite D call. The CDR3 sequence is 14 residues long. CDR1 SNHLY and CDR2 FYNNEI come from the germline V gene. Trimming stripped 6 bases from V and 5 bases from J, with 16 bases between. The CDR3 DNA is TGTGCCAGCAGGGTGGTCGTCCTCGGGTATGGCTACACCTTC. Translated, it gives CASRVVVLGYGYTF.

This clone was picked up a small number of times. The gene calls are TRBV7-8 and TRBJ1-5; 7 nucleotides agree with TRBD1. V lost 4 bases to trimming and J lost 4 bases; unmatched junction nucleotides: 13. CDR1 and CDR2 (germline): SGHVS, FQNEAQ. CDR3 length equals 17 residues. The CDR3, as DNA: TGTGCCAGCAGCTCCACCCACGACAGGGCTGGGAATCAGCCCCAGCATTTT. It is translated as CASSSTHDRAGNQPQHF.

This chain uses TRBV2 with TRBJ1-1; a weak D match, TRBD1 (5 bases). Germline V gene lookup returns CDR1 SNHLY and CDR2 FYNNEI. The CDR3 extends over 17 amino acids. V lost 4 bases to trimming and J lost 1 base, with 19 bases between them. Here the CDR3 reads CASSVGRNTPGNTEAFF. In DNA, the CDR3 is TGTGCCAGCAGTGTGGGACGAAACACCCCTGGGAACACTGAAGCTTTCTTT.

The chain couples TRBV6-1 to TRBJ2-2; no reliable D call. This CDR3 has 13 residues. The V and J ends lost 5 bases and 4 bases respectively, with 8 bases between them. CDR1 is MNHNS and CDR2 is SASEGT in the germline V gene. CDR3 DNA: TGTGCCAGCAGTCGCCTTATCACCGGGGAGCTGTTTTTT. Its protein is CASSRLITGELFF.

As for this clone: Other DNA sequences in the same sample also yield this CDR3. The rearrangement joins TRBV7-2 to TRBJ2-4; D gene ambiguous. V dropped 1 base and J dropped 4 bases, with 8 bases sitting between them. Germline V CDR1 and CDR2: SGHTA, FQGNSA. The CDR3 has 14 residues. CDR3 sequence (DNA): TGTGCCAGCAGCTTAGGGGGATCGAAAAACATTCAGTACTTC. Its protein is CASSLGGSKNIQYF.

The rearrangement joins TRBV20-1 to TRBJ2-3; D call uncertain. The germline CDR1 and CDR2 sequences are DFQATT and SNEGSKA (reference sequence). This CDR3 is built from 11 residues. Trimming left V 4 bases short and J 4 bases short, with 6 bases between. The CDR3 here is CSAMHSDTQYF. DNA for the CDR3: TGCAGTGCTATGCATTCAGATACGCAGTATTTT.

The V call is TRBV7-9, the J call TRBJ1-5; 8 bases are shared with TRBD1. This CDR3 region has 17 residues. The V and J ends lost 4 bases and 2 bases, in that order; junction bases with no gene match: 10. In germline, CDR1 is SEHNR, CDR2 FQNEAQ (reference sequence). CDR3 DNA: TGTGCCAGCAGCTCTACAGGACAGGGCGGGGGCAATCAGCCCCAGCATTTT. It yields the protein CASSSTGQGGGNQPQHF.

The V gene is TRBV11-3, the J gene TRBJ2-3, with 8 bases identical to TRBD2. Losses at the gene ends were 0 bases for V and 12 bases for J; bases not matched to a gene: 5. Per the germline V gene, CDR1 is SGHNT and CDR2 is YENEEA. CDR3 length equals 13 residues. The CDR3 region has the DNA TGTGCCAGCAGCTTAGATGAGGGACTAGTCCAGTATTTT. Amino acid sequence: CASSLDEGLVQYF. The variable domain in full, completed from reference TRBV11-3 and TRBJ2-3, reads EAGVVQSPRYKIIEKKQPVAFWCNPISGHNTLYWYLQNLGQGPELLIRYENEEAVDDSQLPKDRFSAERLKGVDSTLKIQPAELGDSAVYLCASSLDEGLVQYFGPGTRLTVL.

In this sample, this clone turned up a few times. This sequence joins TRBV12-5 and TRBJ1-1; 7 bases fit TRBD1. The trim removed 6 bases at V and 8 bases at J, leaving 6 bases unmatched. Germline lookup yields CDR1 LGHNT and CDR2 FRNRAP. This CDR3 has 12 residues. The CDR3, as DNA: TGTGCTAGTGGCTGGGGGGGACAGGAAGCTTTCTTT. It yields the protein CASGWGGQEAFF.